A selection of T cell receptor beta chains follows, all from one sample in a study of blood T cell repertoires in COVID-19. Profiled with immunoSEQ multiplex PCR; TCRdb holds only in-frame clones, not every one. This sample has approximately 53,000 clones, with roughly 79% found just once. Source material: peripheral blood. The receptors come from a woman of 80 years or more with COVID-19, enrolled during active disease. Both conserved end residues are part of each CDR3. The D gene is left open where the match is weak. Clone sizes are given selectively: once, few, many, or a class where the clone is expanded.

cdr3_nt: TGTGCCAGTAGTATCCCGCGGCGGGGCCTCTCTGGAAACACCATATATTTT
cdr3_aa: CASSIPRRGLSGNTIYF
v_call: TRBV19
j_call: TRBJ1-3
clone_size: NA
d_call: NA

cdr3_nt: TGTGCCAGCAGTGTGAGGGGGTCGAACACCGGGGAGCTGTTTTTT
cdr3_aa: CASSVRGSNTGELFF
v_call: TRBV2
j_call: TRBJ2-2
clone_size: few
d_call: NA

cdr3_nt: TGTGCCAGCAGTGGGGGACTAGCGGGAGTAGGGGGAAATGAGCAGTTCTTC
cdr3_aa: CASSGGLAGVGGNEQFF
v_call: TRBV28
j_call: TRBJ2-1
clone_size: NA
d_call: TRBD2

cdr3_nt: TGTGCCAGCAGAGGGGATATTTTCACTGAAGCTTTCTTT
cdr3_aa: CASRGDIFTEAFF
v_call: TRBV6-5
j_call: TRBJ1-1
clone_size: NA
d_call: NA

cdr3_nt: TGTGCCAGCAGATCCCAGGGGAATGGCTACACCTTC
cdr3_aa: CASRSQGNGYTF
v_call: TRBV11-2
j_call: TRBJ1-2
clone_size: NA
d_call: NA

cdr3_nt: TGTGCCAGCAGCCACCGACTAGCCTCTTCCTACAATGAGCAGTTCTTC
cdr3_aa: CASSHRLASSYNEQFF
v_call: TRBV7-2
j_call: TRBJ2-1
clone_size: NA
d_call: TRBD2

cdr3_nt: TGTGCCAGCAGGGATCCGGGACAGGGGGGTGGGGCCAACGTCCTGACTTTC
cdr3_aa: CASRDPGQGGGANVLTF
v_call: TRBV7-2
j_call: TRBJ2-6
clone_size: NA
d_call: TRBD1

cdr3_nt: TGTGCCAGCAGCTTAAATTACGGGAGAGAGTACGAGCAGTACTTC
cdr3_aa: CASSLNYGREYEQYF
v_call: TRBV7-3
j_call: TRBJ2-7
clone_size: NA
d_call: NA

cdr3_nt: TGTGCCAGCTCTTCCCGGACTGAAGCTTTCTTT
cdr3_aa: CASSSRTEAFF
v_call: TRBV18
j_call: TRBJ1-1
clone_size: NA
d_call: NA

cdr3_nt: TGTGCCAGCACGACTAGCGGGAGCTATGAGCAGTTCTTC
cdr3_aa: CASTTSGSYEQFF
v_call: TRBV3-1/TRBV3-2
j_call: TRBJ2-1
clone_size: NA
d_call: TRBD2

cdr3_nt: TGCGCCAGCAGCCCCGGGGGGATCGTGGGGGAGCTGTTTTTT
cdr3_aa: CASSPGGIVGELFF
v_call: TRBV10-1
j_call: TRBJ2-2
clone_size: NA
d_call: TRBD2

cdr3_nt: TGCGCCAGCAGCCTCGGGGACAGATATAGCAATCAGCCCCAGCATTTT
cdr3_aa: CASSLGDRYSNQPQHF
v_call: TRBV5-1
j_call: TRBJ1-5
clone_size: NA
d_call: TRBD1

cdr3_nt: TGCGCCAGCAGTGAACAGGGAAATTCACCCCTCCACTTT
cdr3_aa: CASSEQGNSPLHF
v_call: TRBV10-1
j_call: TRBJ1-6
clone_size: NA
d_call: NA

cdr3_nt: TGTGCCAGTAGTACCCAGTTTGCAACTAATGAAAAACTGTTTTTT
cdr3_aa: CASSTQFATNEKLFF
v_call: TRBV19
j_call: TRBJ1-4
clone_size: NA
d_call: NA

cdr3_nt: TGTGCCAGCAGTTTCGGACTAGCGGGAGGCAATGAGCAGTTCTTC
cdr3_aa: CASSFGLAGGNEQFF
v_call: TRBV7-3
j_call: TRBJ2-1
clone_size: NA
d_call: TRBD2

cdr3_nt: TGCGCCAGCAGGTCTACTGAAGCTTTCTTT
cdr3_aa: CASRSTEAFF
v_call: TRBV10-1
j_call: TRBJ1-1
clone_size: NA
d_call: NA

cdr3_nt: TGTGCCAGCAGCCCTAGCGGGGGCAAGGCCTACGAGCAGTACTTC
cdr3_aa: CASSPSGGKAYEQYF
v_call: TRBV7-8
j_call: TRBJ2-7
clone_size: few
d_call: TRBD2

cdr3_nt: TGTGCCACCAGTGAGTACCCCGGACTAGCGGGAGGGAATGAGCAGTTCTTC
cdr3_aa: CATSEYPGLAGGNEQFF
v_call: TRBV24-1
j_call: TRBJ2-1
clone_size: NA
d_call: TRBD2

cdr3_nt: TGCAGCGTTGTGAGGGCTAGCGGTAGCACAGATACGCAGTATTTT
cdr3_aa: CSVVRASGSTDTQYF
v_call: TRBV29-1
j_call: TRBJ2-3
clone_size: NA
d_call: TRBD2

cdr3_nt: TGTGCCAGCAGTGGGGGCTTAAATGAAAAACTGTTTTTT
cdr3_aa: CASSGGLNEKLFF
v_call: TRBV5-8
j_call: TRBJ1-4
clone_size: NA
d_call: NA

cdr3_nt: TGTGCCAGTAGGGCGAGAGCAGGGGCGAATGAGCAGTTCTTC
cdr3_aa: CASRARAGANEQFF
v_call: TRBV19
j_call: TRBJ2-1
clone_size: NA
d_call: NA

cdr3_nt: TGTGCTAGTGGTGGGGAGGGGTTGGGCAATCAGCCCCAGCATTTT
cdr3_aa: CASGGEGLGNQPQHF
v_call: TRBV12-5
j_call: TRBJ1-5
clone_size: NA
d_call: NA

cdr3_nt: TGTGCCAGCAGCCCGTATGGACTAGCTGAACCCTACGAGCAGTACTTC
cdr3_aa: CASSPYGLAEPYEQYF
v_call: TRBV7-6
j_call: TRBJ2-7
clone_size: few
d_call: TRBD2

cdr3_nt: TGTGCCAGCAGGTCTTATTCTTCTGAAGCTTTCTTT
cdr3_aa: CASRSYSSEAFF
v_call: TRBV5-4
j_call: TRBJ1-1
clone_size: NA
d_call: NA

cdr3_nt: TGTGCCAGCAGCTCCAGGGACAGGGCCACCGGGGAGCTGTTTTTT
cdr3_aa: CASSSRDRATGELFF
v_call: TRBV11-1
j_call: TRBJ2-2
clone_size: few
d_call: TRBD1

cdr3_nt: TGTGCCTGGAGGGATCGGACTAGCGGGACCCTGGGAGATACGCAGTATTTT
cdr3_aa: CAWRDRTSGTLGDTQYF
v_call: TRBV30
j_call: TRBJ2-3
clone_size: NA
d_call: TRBD2

cdr3_nt: TGCGCCAGTGCAACAGGAGACCAAGAGACCCAGTACTTC
cdr3_aa: CASATGDQETQYF
v_call: TRBV5-1
j_call: TRBJ2-5
clone_size: NA
d_call: NA